The 6 T cell receptor beta chains given below trace back to one sample, sequenced in a study of CD8+CD57+ T cells in acquired aplastic anemia. Profiling of TCR beta VDJ combinations and CDR3 sequences used genomic DNA as template. TCRdb used MiXCR to reprocess the reads, holding one entry per CDR3 protein. The table includes over 250,000 distinct CDR3 sequences, 45% to 65% detected once. CD8+CD57+ cell expansion had been shown by flow cytometry in patients chosen for sequencing. Sequencing was performed on sorted CD4+, CD8+, or CD8+CD57+ T cells (not recorded which) from PBMCs. The receptors here all came from a human donor with aplastic anemia.

This sequence joins TRBV25-1 and TRBJ1-1, with unresolved D. The length of the CDR3 is 12 residues. In germline, CDR1 is MGHDK, CDR2 SYGVNS. The ends were cut back, 3 bases at V and 4 bases at J, with 6 bases in the middle. The CDR3 loop reads CASSDAGTEAFF. CDR3 coding DNA: TGTGCCAGCAGTGACGCGGGCACTGAAGCTTTCTTT.

This clonotype was detected only a few times. The chain combines TRBV2 with TRBJ1-2; weak D call: TRBD1 (5 bases). Germline V gene sequence: CDR1 SNHLY, CDR2 FYNNEI. Trimming left V 7 bases short and J 2 bases short, with 14 bases between. This CDR3 spans 14 amino acids. CDR3 amino acids: CASTQDRQNYGYTF. The CDR3 coding sequence is TGTGCCAGCACCCAAGACCGACAGAACTATGGCTACACCTTC.

There are a few counts of this clonotype. The chain couples TRBV4-2 to TRBJ1-6, with 7 bases lining up with TRBD1. Germline CDR1 LGHNA, CDR2 YNFKEQ. The CDR3 is made up of 14 amino acids. V lost 5 bases and J lost 8; bases outside the gene matches: 6. CDR3 amino acids: CASSVGGRDSPLHF. The CDR3 DNA reads as TGTGCCAGCAGCGTAGGGGGCAGAGATTCACCCCTCCACTTT.

V and J are TRBV2 and TRBJ2-3; 12 nucleotides agree with TRBD2. Per the germline V gene, CDR1 is SNHLY and CDR2 is FYNNEI. This CDR3 has 14 residues. Trimming took 5 bases from V and 11 from J; bases not matched to a gene: 8. The CDR3 reads CASSRLAGASEQYF. DNA for the CDR3: TGTGCCAGCAGTCGACTAGCGGGAGCATCAGAGCAGTATTTT.

This clonotype came up many times. The chain uses TRBV3-1 and TRBJ1-2, with TRBD1 as a possible D gene (6 bases). The length of the CDR3 is 15 residues. Per the germline V gene, CDR1 is LGHDT and CDR2 is YNNKEL (reference sequence). Trimming stripped 1 base from V and 6 bases from J, with 15 bases between. The CDR3 nucleotides are TGTGCCAGCAGCCAAGGAGGCCAGGGGTACGATGGCTACACCTTC. It encodes CASSQGGQGYDGYTF.

This chain connects TRBV4-3 to TRBJ2-7, with D hard to call. Germline V gives CDR1 LGHNA, CDR2 YSLEER. The CDR3 loop spans 13 amino acids. The V end was cut by 0 bases, the J end by 6 bases, with 9 bases between. This CDR3 is CASSQDGWGEQYF. In nucleotides, the CDR3 is TGCGCCAGCAGCCAAGACGGGTGGGGCGAGCAGTACTTC.